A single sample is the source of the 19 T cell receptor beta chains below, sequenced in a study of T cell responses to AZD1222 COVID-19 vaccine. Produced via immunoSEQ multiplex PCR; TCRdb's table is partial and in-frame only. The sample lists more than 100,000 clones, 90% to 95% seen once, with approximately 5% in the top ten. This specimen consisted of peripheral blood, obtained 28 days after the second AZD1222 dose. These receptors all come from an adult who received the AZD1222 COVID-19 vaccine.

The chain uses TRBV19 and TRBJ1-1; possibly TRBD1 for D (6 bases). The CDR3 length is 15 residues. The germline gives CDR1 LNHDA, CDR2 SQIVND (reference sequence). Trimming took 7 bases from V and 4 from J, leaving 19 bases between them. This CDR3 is CASTKFGDTSTEAFF. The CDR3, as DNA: TGTGCCAGTACTAAATTTGGGGACACCAGCACTGAAGCTTTCTTT.

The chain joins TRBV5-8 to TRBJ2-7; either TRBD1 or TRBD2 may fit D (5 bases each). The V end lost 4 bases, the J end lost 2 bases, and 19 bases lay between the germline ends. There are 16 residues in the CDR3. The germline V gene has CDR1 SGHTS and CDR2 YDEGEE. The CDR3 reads CASSPPPGTYPYEQYF. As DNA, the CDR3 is TGTGCCAGCAGCCCACCCCCGGGGACCTATCCCTACGAGCAGTACTTC.

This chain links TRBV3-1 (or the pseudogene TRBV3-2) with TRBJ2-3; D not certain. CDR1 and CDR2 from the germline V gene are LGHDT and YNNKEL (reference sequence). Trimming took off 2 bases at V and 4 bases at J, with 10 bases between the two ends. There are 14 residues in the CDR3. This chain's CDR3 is CASSQPVRPDTQYF. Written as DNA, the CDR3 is TGTGCCAGCAGCCAACCCGTACGGCCAGATACGCAGTATTTT.

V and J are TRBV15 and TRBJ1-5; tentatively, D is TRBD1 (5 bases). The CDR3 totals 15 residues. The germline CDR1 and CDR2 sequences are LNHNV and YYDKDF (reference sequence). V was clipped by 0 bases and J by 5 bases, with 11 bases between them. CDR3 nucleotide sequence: TGTGCCACCAGCAGAGAGGTCGTACAGGATCAGCCCCAGCATTTT. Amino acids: CATSREVVQDQPQHF. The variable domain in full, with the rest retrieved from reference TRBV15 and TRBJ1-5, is DAMVIQNPRYQVTQFGKPVTLSCSQTLNHNVMYWYQQKSSQAPKLLFHYYDKDFNNEADTPDNFQSRRPNTSFCFLDIRSPGLGDTAMYLCATSREVVQDQPQHFGDGTRLSIL.

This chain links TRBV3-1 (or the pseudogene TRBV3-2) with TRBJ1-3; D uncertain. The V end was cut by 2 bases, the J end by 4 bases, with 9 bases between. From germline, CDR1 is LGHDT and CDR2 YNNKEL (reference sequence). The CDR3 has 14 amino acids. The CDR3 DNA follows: TGTGCCAGCAGCCAAAGGGCCGCGGGAAACACCATATATTTT. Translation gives CASSQRAAGNTIYF.

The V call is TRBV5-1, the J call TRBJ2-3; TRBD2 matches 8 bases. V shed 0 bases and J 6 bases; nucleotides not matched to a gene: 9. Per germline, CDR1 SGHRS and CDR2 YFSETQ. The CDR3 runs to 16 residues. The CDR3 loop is CASSLAWASGRDTQYF. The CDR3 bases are TGCGCCAGCAGCTTGGCCTGGGCTAGCGGGCGGGATACGCAGTATTTT.

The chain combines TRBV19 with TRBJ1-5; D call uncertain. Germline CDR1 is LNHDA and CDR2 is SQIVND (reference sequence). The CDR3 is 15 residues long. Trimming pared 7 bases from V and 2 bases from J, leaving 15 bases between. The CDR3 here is CASTTDTAGNQPQHF. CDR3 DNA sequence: TGTGCCAGTACCACAGACACGGCGGGCAATCAGCCCCAGCATTTT.

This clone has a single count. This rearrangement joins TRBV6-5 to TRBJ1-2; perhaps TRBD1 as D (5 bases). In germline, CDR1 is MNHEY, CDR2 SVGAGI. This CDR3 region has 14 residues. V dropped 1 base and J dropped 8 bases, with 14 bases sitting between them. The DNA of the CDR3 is TGTGCCAGCAGTTACTACGGGGTCGGGGGAGGCTACACCTTC. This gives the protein CASSYYGVGGGYTF.

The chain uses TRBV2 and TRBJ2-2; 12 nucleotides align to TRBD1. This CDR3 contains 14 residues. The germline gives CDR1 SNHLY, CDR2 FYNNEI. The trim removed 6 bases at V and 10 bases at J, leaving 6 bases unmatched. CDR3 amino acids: CASRPGTGGLELFF. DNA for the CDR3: TGTGCCAGCAGACCCGGGACAGGGGGCTTGGAGCTGTTTTTT.

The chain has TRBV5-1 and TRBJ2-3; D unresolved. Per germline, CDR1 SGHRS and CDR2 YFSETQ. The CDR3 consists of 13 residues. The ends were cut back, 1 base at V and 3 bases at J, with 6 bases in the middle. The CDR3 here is CASSLTMTDTQYF. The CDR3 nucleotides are TGCGCCAGCAGCTTGACGATGACAGATACGCAGTATTTT.

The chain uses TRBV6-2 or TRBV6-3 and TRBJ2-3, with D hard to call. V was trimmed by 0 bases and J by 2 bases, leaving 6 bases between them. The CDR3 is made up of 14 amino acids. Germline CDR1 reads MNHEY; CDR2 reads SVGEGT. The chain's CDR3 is CASSYSEDTDTQYF. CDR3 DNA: TGTGCCAGCAGTTACTCCGAGGACACAGATACGCAGTATTTT.

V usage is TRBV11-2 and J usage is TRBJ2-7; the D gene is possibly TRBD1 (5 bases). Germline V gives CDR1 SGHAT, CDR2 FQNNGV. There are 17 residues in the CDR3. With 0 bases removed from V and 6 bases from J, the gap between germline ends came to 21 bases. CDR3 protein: CASSLDLGRVYPFEQYF. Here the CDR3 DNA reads TGTGCCAGCAGCTTAGATCTCGGCAGGGTATATCCGTTCGAGCAGTACTTC.

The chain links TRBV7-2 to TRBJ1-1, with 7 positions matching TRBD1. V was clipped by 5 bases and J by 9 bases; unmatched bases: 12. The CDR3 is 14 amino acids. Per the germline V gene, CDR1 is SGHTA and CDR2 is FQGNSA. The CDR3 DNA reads TGTGCCAGCAGCCGGGGACAGTTGACCGCCAAAGCTTTCTTT. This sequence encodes CASSRGQLTAKAFF.

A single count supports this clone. The CDR3 DNA reads TGTGCCAGTACCGCCGGAGGGACAGGCTTTAATTCACCCCTCCACTTT. Its translation: CASTAGGTGFNSPLHF. The chain combines TRBV19 with TRBJ1-6; TRBD1 agrees at 8 bases. This CDR3 region has 16 residues. Germline CDR1 LNHDA, CDR2 SQIVND (reference sequence). Trimming removed 7 bases from V and 6 bases from J; junction bases left unmatched: 11.

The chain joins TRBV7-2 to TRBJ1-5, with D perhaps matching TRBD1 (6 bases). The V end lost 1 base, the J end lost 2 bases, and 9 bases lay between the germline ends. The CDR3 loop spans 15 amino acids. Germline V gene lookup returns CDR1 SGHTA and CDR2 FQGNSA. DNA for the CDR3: TGTGCCAGCAGCTTAGAGGACAGCCGCAATCAGCCCCAGCATTTT. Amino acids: CASSLEDSRNQPQHF.

CDR3 amino acids: CASSMMDLSDYGYTF. Here the CDR3 DNA reads TGTGCCAGTAGTATGATGGACCTCTCAGACTATGGCTACACCTTC. The J gene is TRBJ1-2, the V gene TRBV19; D gene uncertain. This CDR3 has 15 residues. Germline V lookup: CDR1 LNHDA, CDR2 SQIVND (reference sequence). The germline V and J ends were trimmed by 3 bases and 3 bases, with 14 bases remaining between them.

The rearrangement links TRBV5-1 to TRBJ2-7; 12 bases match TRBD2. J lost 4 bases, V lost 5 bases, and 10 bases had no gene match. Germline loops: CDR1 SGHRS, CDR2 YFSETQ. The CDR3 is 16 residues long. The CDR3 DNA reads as TGCGCCAGCAGACCGCAACTAGCGGGAGGCGTTTACGAGCAGTACTTC. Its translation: CASRPQLAGGVYEQYF.

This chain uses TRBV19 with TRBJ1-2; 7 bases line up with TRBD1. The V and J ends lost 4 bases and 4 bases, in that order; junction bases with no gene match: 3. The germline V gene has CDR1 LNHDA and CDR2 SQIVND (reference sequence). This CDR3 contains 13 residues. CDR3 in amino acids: CASSTRQGYGYTF. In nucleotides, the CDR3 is TGTGCCAGTAGTACAAGACAGGGCTATGGCTACACCTTC.

CDR3 in DNA: TGTGCCAGCAGCTTAGATGTCCCGGGGAGAGATGCTTTCTTT. It is translated as CASSLDVPGRDAFF. The gene calls are TRBV7-2 and TRBJ1-1, with unresolved D. Germline-derived CDR1 and CDR2 are SGHTA and FQGNSA. V was clipped by 1 base and J by 11 bases, with 17 bases between them. The CDR3 consists of 14 residues.